This TCR beta chain emerged from a study of T-cell memory formation after mild COVID-19. About this clonotype: Its antigen remains unidentified.

Trimming cost V 3 bases and J 2 bases, with 13 bases left between them. CDR1 is KGHDR, CDR2 SFDVKD, per germline. CDR3 length: 15 amino acids. Whole-study results and caveats: Chiefly within CM and EM were the contracting CD4+ clones; CD8+ ones were within EMRA.

Via MiXCR, TCRdb re-called the 5' RACE reads, giving one row per CDR3 protein. This sample carries about 450,000 distinct CDR3 sequences, less than 25% of them seen once, and the ten largest clones take 13%. The TCR sequence derives from an adult woman who had mild COVID-19 (a few samples of this study predate the infection). Cell type and time point are not known. The chain combines TRBV24-1 with TRBJ2-7, with D possibly TRBD2 on 6 matching bases. Sequencing was performed on PBMCs or a T cell subset sorted from them (not recorded which). The CDR3 nucleotides are TGTGCCACCAGTGATGGCGGGGCTTGGCCCTACGAGCAGTACTTC. It specifies CATSDGGAWPYEQYF.